The subject of this entry is one TCR beta chain. This entry is derived from a study of blood T cell repertoires in COVID-19. Clones were read by immunoSEQ multiplex PCR, and TCRdb kept only the in-frame ones, dropping some. The top ten hold approximately 1.1% of the sample, which has 150,000 to 200,000 clones, about 85% seen once. CDR1 and CDR2 (germline): DFQATT, SNEGSKA (reference sequence). Trimming pared 3 bases from V and 1 base from J, leaving 9 bases between. The CDR3 is made up of 13 amino acids. This receptor was identified in a man aged 60-69 years who had recovered from COVID-19. Sequencing was done on a sample of peripheral blood. The rearrangement joins TRBV20-1 to TRBJ1-1; D is uncertain. Here the CDR3 reads CSASIAANTEAFF. The CDR3, as DNA: TGCAGTGCTAGTATCGCGGCGAACACTGAAGCTTTCTTT.